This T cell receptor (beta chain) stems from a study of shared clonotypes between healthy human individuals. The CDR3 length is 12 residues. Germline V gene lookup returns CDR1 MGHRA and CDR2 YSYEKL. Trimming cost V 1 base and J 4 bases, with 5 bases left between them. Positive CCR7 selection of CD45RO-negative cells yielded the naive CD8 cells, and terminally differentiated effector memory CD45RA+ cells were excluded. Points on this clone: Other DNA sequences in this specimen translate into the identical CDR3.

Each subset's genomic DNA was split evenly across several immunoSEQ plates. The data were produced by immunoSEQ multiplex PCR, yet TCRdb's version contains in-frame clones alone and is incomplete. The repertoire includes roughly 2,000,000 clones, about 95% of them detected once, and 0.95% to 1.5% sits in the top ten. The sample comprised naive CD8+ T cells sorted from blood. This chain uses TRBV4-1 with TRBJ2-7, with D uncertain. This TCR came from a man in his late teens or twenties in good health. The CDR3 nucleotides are TGCGCCAGCAGCCAAGGGACGTACGAGCAGTACTTC. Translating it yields CASSQGTYEQYF.